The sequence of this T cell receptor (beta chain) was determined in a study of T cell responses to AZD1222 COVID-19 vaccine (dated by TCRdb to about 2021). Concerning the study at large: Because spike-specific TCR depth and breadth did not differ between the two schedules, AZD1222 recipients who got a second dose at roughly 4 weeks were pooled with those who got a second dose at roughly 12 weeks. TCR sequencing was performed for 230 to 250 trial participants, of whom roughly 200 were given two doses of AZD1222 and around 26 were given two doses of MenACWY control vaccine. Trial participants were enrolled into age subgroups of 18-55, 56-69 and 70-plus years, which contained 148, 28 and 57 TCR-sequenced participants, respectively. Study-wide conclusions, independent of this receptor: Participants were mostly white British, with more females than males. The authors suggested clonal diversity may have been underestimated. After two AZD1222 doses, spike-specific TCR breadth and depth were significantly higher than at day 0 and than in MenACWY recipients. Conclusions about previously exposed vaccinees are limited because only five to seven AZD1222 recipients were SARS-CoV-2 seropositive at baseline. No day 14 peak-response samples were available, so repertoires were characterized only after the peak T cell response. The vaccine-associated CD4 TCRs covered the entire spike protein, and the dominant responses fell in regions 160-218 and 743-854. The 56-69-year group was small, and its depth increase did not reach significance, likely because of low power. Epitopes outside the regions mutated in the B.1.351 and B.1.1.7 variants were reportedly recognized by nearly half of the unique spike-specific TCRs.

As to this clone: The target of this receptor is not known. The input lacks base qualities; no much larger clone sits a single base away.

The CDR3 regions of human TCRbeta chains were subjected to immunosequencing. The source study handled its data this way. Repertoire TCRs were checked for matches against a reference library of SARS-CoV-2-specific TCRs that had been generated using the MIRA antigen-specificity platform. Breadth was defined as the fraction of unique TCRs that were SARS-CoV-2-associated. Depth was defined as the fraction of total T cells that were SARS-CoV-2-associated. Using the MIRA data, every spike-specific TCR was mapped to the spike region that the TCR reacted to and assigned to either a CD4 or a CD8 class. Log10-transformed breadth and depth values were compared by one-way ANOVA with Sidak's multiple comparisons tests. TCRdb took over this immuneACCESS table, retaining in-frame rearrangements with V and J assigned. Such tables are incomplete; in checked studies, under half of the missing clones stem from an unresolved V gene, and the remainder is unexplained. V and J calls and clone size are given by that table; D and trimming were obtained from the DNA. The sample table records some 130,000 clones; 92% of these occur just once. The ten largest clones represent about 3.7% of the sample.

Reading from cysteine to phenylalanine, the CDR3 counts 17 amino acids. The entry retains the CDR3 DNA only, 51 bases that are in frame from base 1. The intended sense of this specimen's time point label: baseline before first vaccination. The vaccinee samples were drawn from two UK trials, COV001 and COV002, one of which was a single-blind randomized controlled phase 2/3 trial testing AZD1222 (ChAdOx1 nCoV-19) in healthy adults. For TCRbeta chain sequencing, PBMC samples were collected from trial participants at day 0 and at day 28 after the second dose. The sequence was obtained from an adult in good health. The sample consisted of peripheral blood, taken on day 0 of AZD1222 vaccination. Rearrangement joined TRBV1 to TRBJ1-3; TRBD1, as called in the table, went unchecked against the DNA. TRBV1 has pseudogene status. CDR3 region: CTSSQDPGGLSGNTIYF. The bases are TGCACCAGCAGCCAAGATCCAGGGGGCCTATCTGGAAACACCATATATTTT.